This TCR beta chain was recovered during a study of OX40 agonist ivuxolimab in advanced cancers. In this sample, this clone turned up a few times. What it recognizes is unknown. Generated by immunoSEQ multiplex PCR, the TCRdb table keeps only in-frame clones and is missing some. The sample holds about 83,000 clones, about nine tenths seen once. Germline CDR1 is LGHNA and CDR2 is YNFKEQ. V lost 4 bases and J 2 bases, leaving 21 bases between the germline ends. The CDR3 loop spans 17 amino acids. Whole-study findings and limits: Antigen specificity remained undetermined for the expanded peripheral T cells. Near-lowest levels of clonal expansion characterized partial responders at 0.1-3.0 mg/kg. Blood T cells, both CD4+ and CD8+, expanded clonally by week 6 at 0.1 to 3.0 mg/kg.

The chain is built from TRBV4-2 and TRBJ2-7; TRBD2 is a possible D gene (7 bases). The source of this sequence is an adult with an advanced solid tumor such as melanoma, head and neck, liver or kidney cancer. The sample here was CD4+ or CD8+ T cells sorted from blood, taken in a trial of the OX40 agonist ivuxolimab. CDR3 nucleotides: TGTGCCAGCAGCCGGACAGTGTACAGCGGGGTTACCTACGAGCAGTACTTC. It codes for CASSRTVYSGVTYEQYF.